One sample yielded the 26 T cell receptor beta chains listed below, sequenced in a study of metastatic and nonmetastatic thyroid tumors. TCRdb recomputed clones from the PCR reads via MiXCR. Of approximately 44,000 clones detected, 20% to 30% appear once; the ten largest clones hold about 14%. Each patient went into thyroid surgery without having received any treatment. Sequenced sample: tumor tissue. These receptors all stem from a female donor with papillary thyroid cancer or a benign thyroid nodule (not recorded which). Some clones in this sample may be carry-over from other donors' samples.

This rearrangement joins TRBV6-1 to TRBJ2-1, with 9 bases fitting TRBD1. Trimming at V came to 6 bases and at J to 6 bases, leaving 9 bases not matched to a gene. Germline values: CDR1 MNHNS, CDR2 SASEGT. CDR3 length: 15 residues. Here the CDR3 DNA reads TGTGCCAGCAGGGAACAGGGGGCGATGGGCAATGAGCAGTTCTTC. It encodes CASREQGAMGNEQFF.

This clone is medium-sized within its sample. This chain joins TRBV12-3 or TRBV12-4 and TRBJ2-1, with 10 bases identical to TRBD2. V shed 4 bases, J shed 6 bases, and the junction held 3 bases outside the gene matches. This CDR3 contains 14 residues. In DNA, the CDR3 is TGTGCCAGCAGTTACTTAGCGGGGGGCAATGAGCAGTTCTTC. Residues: CASSYLAGGNEQFF.

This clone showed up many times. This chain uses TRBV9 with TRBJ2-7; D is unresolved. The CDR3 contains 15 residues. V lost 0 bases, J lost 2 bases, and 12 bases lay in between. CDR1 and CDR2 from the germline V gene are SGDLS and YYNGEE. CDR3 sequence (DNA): TGTGCCAGCAGCGTAGAATCACAAACGACCTACGAGCAGTACTTC. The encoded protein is CASSVESQTTYEQYF. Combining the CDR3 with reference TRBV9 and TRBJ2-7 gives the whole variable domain DSGVTQTPKHLITATGQRVTLRCSPRSGDLSVYWYQQSLDQGLQFLIQYYNGEERAKGNILERFSAQQFPDLHSELNLSSLELGDSALYFCASSVESQTTYEQYFGPGTRLTVT.

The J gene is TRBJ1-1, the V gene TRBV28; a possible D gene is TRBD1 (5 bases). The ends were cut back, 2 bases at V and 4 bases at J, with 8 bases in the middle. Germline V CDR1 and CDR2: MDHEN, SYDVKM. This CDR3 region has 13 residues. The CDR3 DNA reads TGTGCCAGCAGTTTAGCCGGGGGCACTGAAGCTTTCTTT. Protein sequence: CASSLAGGTEAFF.

The CDR3 sequence: CSVVRTGVTDTQYF. As DNA, the CDR3 is TGCAGTGTAGTGAGGACAGGGGTGACAGATACGCAGTATTTT. The rearrangement uses TRBV20-1 and TRBJ2-3, with 9 bases aligning to TRBD1. J was trimmed by 3 bases and V by 7 bases; bases with no gene match: 8. This CDR3 comprises 14 residues. The germline V gene encodes CDR1 DFQATT and CDR2 SNEGSKA (reference sequence).

This CDR3 reads CASRGWKAEAFF. DNA of the CDR3: TGTGCCAGCAGGGGATGGAAGGCTGAAGCTTTCTTT. V and J are TRBV27 and TRBJ1-1; D remains unclear. CDR1 and CDR2 from the germline V gene are MNHEY and SMNVEV (reference sequence). This CDR3 comprises 12 residues. The V gene lost 6 bases and the J gene lost 6 bases, with 11 bases spanning the gap.

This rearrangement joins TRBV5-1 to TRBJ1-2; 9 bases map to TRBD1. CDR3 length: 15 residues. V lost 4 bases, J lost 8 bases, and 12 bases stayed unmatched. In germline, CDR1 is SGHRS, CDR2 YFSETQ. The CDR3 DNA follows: TGCGCCAGCAGCGACGGGGACAGGGAGGTTGAGGGCTACACCTTC. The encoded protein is CASSDGDREVEGYTF.

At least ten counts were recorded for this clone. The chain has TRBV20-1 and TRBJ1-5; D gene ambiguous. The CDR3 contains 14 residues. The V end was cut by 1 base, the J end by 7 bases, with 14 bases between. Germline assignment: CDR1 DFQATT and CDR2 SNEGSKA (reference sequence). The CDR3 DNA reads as TGCAGTGCTAGAGTCGGCACGCGGGGACAGCCCCAGCATTTT. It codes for CSARVGTRGQPQHF.

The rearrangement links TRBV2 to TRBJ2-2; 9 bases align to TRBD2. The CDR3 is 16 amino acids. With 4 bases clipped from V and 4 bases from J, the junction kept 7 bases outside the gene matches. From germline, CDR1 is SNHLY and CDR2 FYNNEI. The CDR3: CASSGSPAGGTGELFF. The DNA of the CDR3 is TGTGCCAGCAGTGGCTCCCCAGCGGGAGGCACCGGGGAGCTGTTTTTT.

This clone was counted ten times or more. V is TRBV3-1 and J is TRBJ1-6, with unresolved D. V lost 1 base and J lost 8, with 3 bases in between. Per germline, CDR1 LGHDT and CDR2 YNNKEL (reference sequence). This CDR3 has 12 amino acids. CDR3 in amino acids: CASSQVDSPLHF. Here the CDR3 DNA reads TGTGCCAGCAGCCAAGTGGATTCACCCCTCCACTTT.

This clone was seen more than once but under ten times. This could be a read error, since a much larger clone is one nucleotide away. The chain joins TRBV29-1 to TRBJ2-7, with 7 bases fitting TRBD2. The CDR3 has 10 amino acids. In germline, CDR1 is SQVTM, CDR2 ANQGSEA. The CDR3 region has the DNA TGCATCGTGTCGGGGGGCGAGCAGTACTTC. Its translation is CIVSGGEQYF.

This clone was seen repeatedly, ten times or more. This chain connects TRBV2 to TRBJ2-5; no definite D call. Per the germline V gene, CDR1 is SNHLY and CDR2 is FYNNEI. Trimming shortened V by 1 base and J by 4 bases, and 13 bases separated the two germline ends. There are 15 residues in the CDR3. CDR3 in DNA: TGTGCCAGCAGTGAAGATAGGGTCCAGAGAGAGACCCAGTACTTC. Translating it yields CASSEDRVQRETQYF.

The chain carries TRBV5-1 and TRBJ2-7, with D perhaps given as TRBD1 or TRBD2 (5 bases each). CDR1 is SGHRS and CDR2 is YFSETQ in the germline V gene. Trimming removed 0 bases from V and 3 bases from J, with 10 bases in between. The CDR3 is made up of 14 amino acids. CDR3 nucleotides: TGCGCCAGCAGCTTGGCCTGGGGGAGCTACGAGCAGTACTTC. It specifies CASSLAWGSYEQYF.

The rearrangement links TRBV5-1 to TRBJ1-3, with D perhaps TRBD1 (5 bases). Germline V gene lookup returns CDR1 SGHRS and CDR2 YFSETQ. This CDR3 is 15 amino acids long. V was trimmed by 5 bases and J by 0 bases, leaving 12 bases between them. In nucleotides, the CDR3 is TGCGCCAGCAGTAAGGGGTCTAGCTCTGGAAACACCATATATTTT. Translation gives CASSKGSSSGNTIYF.

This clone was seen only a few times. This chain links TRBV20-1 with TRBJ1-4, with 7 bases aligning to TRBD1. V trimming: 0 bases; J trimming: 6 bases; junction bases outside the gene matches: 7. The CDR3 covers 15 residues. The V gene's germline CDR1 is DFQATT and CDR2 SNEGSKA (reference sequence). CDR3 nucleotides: TGCAGTGCTAGAGATCTTTTAACAGGGGATGAAAAACTGTTTTTT. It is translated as CSARDLLTGDEKLFF.

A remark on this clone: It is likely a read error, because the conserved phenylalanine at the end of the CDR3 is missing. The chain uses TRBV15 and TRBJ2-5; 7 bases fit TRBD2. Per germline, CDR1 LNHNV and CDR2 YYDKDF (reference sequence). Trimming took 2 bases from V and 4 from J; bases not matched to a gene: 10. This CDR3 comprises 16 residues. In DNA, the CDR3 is TGTGCCACCAGCAGATGGCGGGGGAGGGAGGGAGAGACCCAGTACTTA. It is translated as CATSRWRGREGETQYL.

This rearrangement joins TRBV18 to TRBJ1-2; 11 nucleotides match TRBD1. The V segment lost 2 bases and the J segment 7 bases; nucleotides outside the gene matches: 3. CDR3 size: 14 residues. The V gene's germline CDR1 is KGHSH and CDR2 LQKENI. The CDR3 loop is CASSPGQGASGYTF. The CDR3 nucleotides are TGTGCCAGCTCACCAGGACAGGGGGCGAGTGGCTACACCTTC.

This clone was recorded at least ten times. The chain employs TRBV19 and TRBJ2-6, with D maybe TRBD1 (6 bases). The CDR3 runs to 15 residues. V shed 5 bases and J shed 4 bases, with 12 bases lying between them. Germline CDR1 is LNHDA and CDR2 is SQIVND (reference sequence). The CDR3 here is CASSQLGGGANVLTF. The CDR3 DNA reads TGTGCCAGTAGTCAACTAGGGGGAGGGGCCAACGTCCTGACTTTC.

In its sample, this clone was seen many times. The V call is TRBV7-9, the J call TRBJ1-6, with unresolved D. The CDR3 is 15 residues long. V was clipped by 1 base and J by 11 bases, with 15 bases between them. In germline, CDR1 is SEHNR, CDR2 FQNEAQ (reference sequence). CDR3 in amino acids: CASSLGAGWAAPLHF. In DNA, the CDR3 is TGTGCCAGCAGCTTAGGTGCGGGGTGGGCAGCACCCCTCCACTTT.

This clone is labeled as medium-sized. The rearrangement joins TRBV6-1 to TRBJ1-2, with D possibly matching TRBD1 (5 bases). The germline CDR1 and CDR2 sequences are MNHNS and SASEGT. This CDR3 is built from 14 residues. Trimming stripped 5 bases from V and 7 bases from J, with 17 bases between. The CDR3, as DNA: TGTGCCAGCAGTTGGGGGGGGGGAGGCGGTGGCTACACCTTC. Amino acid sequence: CASSWGGGGGGYTF.

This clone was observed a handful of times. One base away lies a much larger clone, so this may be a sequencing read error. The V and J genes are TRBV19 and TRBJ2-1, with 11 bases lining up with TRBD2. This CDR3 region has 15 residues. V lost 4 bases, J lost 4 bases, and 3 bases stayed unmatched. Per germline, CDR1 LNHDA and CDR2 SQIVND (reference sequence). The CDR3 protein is CASSSTSGGYNEQFF. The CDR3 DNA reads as TGTGCCAGTAGTAGTACTAGCGGGGGTTACAATGAGCAGTTCTTC. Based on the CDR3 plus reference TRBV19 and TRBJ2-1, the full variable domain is DGGITQSPKYLFRKEGQNVTLSCEQNLNHDAMYWYRQDPGQGLRLIYYSQIVNDFQKGDIAEGYSVSREKKESFPLTVTSAQKNPTAFYLCASSSTSGGYNEQFFGPGTRLTVL.

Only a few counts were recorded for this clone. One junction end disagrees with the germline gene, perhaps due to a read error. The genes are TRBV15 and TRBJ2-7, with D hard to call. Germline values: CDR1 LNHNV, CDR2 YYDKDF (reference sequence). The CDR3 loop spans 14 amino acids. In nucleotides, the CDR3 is TGTACCACCAGCCGGACCAGGAGATCTGACGAGCAGTACTTC. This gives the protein CTTSRTRRSDEQYF.

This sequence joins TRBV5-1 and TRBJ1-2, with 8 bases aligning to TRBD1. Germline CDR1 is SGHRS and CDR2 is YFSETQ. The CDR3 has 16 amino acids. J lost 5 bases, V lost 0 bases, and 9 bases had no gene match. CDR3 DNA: TGCGCCAGCAGCTTGGAGTCCGGACAGGGCAGTTATGGCTACACCTTC. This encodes CASSLESGQGSYGYTF.

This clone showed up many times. The CDR3 coding sequence is TGTGCCAGCAGTTACTCGATGAAGTCGGCGCGCAATCAGCCCCAGCATTTT. Translated: CASSYSMKSARNQPQHF. The rearrangement joins TRBV6-6 to TRBJ1-5, with D uncertain. This CDR3 has 17 residues. CDR1 is MNHNY, CDR2 SVGAGI, per germline (reference sequence). V lost 0 bases and J lost 2, with 14 bases in between.

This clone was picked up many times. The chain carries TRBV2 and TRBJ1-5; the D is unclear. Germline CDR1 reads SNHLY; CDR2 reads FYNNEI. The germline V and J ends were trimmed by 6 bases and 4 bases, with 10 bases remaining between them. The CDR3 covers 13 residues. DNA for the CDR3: TGTGCCAGCAGGTTCGGGCTTAATCAGCCCCAGCATTTT. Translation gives CASRFGLNQPQHF.

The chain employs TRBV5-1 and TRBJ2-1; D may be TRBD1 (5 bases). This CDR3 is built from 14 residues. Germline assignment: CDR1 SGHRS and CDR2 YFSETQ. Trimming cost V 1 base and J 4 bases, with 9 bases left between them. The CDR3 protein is CASSLRQYYNEQFF. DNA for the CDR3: TGCGCCAGCAGCTTGAGACAGTATTACAATGAGCAGTTCTTC.